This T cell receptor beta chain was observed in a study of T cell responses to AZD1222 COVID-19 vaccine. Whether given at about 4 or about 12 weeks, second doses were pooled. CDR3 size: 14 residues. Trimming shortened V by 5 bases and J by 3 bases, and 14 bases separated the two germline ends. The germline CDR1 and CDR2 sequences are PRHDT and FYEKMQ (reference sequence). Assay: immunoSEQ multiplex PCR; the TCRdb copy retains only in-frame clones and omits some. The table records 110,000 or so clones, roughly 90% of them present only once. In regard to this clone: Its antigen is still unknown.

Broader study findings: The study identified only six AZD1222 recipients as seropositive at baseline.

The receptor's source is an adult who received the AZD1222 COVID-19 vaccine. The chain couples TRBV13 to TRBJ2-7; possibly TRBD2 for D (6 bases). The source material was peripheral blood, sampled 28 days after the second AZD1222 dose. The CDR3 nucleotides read TGTGCCAGCAGCCTTTGGACTACGAACTACGAGCAGTACTTC. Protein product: CASSLWTTNYEQYF.